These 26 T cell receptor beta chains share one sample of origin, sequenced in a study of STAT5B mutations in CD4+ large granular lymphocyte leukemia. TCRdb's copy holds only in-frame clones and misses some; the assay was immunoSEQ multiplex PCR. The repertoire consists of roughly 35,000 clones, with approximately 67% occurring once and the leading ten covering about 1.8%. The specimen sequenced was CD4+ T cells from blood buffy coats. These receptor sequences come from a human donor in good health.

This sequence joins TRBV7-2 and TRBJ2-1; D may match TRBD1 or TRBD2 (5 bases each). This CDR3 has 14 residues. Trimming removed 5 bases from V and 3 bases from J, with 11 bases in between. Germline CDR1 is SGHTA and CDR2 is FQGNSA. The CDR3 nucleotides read TGTGCCAGCAGCCCCGGGGCCCTCTACAATGAGCAGTTCTTC. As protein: CASSPGALYNEQFF.

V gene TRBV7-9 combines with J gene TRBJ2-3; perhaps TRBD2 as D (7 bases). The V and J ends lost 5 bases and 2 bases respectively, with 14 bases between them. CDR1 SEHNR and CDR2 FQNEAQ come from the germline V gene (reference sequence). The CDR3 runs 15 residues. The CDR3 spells CASSPWAGATDTQYF. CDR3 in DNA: TGTGCCAGCAGCCCGTGGGCGGGGGCCACAGATACGCAGTATTTT.

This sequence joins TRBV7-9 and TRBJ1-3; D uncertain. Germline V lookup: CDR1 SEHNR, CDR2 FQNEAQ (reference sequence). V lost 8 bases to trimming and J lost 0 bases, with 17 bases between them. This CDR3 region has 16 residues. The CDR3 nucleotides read TGTGCCAGCGGACCTTGGCAGACTCTCTCTGGAAACACCATATATTTT. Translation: CASGPWQTLSGNTIYF.

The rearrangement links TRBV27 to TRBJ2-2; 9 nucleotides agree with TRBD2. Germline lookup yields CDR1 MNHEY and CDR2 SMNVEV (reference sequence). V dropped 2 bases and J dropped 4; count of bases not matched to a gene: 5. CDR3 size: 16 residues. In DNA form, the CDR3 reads TGTGCCAGCAGTTTAAGAGCGGGGGGCTTCACCGGGGAGCTGTTTTTT. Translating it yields CASSLRAGGFTGELFF.

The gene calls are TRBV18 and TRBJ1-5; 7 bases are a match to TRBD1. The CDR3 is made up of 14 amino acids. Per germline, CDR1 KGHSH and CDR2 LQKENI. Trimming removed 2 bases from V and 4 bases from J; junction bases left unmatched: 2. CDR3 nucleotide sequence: TGTGCCAGCTCACCAGGGACAGATAATCAGCCCCAGCATTTT. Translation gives CASSPGTDNQPQHF.

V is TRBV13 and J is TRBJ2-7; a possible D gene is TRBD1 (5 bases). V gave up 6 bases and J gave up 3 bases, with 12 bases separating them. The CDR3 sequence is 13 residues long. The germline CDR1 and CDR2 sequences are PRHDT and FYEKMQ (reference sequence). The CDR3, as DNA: TGTGCCAGCAGTCAGGGTAACAACTACGAGCAGTACTTC. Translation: CASSQGNNYEQYF.

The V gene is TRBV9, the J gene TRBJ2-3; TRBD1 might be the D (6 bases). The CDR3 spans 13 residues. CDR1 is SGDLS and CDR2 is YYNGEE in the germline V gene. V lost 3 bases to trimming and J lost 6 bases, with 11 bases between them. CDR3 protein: CASSEGGGDTQYF. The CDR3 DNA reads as TGTGCCAGCAGCGAAGGGGGTGGGGATACGCAGTATTTT.

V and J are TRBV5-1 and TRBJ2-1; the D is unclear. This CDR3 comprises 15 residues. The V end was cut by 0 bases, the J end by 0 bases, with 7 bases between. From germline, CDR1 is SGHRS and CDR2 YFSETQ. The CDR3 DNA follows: TGCGCCAGCAGCTTGGGGGGTCCCTCCTACAATGAGCAGTTCTTC. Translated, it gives CASSLGGPSYNEQFF.

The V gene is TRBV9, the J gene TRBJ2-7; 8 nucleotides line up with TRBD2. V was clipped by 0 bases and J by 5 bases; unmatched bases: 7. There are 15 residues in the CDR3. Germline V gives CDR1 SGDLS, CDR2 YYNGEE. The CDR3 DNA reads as TGTGCCAGCAGCGTAGACGGGGGGGCTTTCAACGAGCAGTACTTC. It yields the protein CASSVDGGAFNEQYF.

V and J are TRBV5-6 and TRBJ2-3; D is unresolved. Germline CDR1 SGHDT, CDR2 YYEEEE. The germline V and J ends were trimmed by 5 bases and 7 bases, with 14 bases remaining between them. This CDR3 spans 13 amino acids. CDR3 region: CASRPPGLNTQYF. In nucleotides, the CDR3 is TGTGCCAGCAGACCCCCCGGCCTGAATACGCAGTATTTT. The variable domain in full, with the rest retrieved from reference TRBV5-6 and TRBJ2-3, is DAGVTQSPTHLIKTRGQQVTLRCSPKSGHDTVSWYQQALGQGPQFIFQYYEEEERQRGNFPDRFSGHQFPNYSSELNVNALLLGDSALYLCASRPPGLNTQYFGPGTRLTVL.

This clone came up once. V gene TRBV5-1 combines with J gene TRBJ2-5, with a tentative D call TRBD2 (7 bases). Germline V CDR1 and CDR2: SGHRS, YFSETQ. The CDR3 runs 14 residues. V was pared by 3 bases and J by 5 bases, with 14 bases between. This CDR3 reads CASSSLRGGETQYF. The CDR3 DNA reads TGCGCCAGCAGCTCCCTAAGGGGGGGGGAGACCCAGTACTTC.

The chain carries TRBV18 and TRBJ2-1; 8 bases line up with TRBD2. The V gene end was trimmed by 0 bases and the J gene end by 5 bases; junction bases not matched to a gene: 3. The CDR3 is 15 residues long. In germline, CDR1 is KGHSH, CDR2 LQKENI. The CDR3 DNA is TGTGCCAGCTCACCACCGAGCGGGGGACACAATGAGCAGTTCTTC. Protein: CASSPPSGGHNEQFF.

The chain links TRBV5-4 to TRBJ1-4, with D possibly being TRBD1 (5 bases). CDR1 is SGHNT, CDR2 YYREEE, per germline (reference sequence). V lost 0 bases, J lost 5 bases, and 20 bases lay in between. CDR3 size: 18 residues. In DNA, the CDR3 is TGTGCCAGCAGCTTGGGGGGCCTGCGGGGGACGGGAAATGAAAAACTGTTTTTT. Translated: CASSLGGLRGTGNEKLFF.

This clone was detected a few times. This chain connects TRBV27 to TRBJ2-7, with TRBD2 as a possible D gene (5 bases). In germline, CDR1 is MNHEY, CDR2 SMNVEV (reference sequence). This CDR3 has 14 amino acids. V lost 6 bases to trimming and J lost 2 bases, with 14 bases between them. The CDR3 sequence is CASRAERAPYEQYF. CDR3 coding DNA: TGTGCCAGCAGAGCCGAGAGGGCCCCCTACGAGCAGTACTTC.

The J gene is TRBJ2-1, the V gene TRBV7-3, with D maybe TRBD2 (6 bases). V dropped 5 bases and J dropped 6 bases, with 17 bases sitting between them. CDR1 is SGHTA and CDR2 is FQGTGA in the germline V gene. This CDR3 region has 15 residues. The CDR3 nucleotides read TGTGCCAGCAGCCCCGGGACTTCTACCTCCAATGAGCAGTTCTTC. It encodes CASSPGTSTSNEQFF.

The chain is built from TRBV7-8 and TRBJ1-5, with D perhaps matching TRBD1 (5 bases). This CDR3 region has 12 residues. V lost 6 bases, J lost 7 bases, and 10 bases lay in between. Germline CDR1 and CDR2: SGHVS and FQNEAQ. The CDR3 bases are TGTGCCAGCAGGGGGGTGGGGCAGCCCCAGCATTTT. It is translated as CASRGVGQPQHF.

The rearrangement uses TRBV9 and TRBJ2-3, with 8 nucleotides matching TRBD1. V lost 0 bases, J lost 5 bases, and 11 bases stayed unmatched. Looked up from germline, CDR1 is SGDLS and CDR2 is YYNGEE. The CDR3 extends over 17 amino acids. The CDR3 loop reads CASSVGGRQGALDTQYF. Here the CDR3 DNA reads TGTGCCAGCAGCGTAGGCGGTCGTCAGGGGGCCCTAGATACGCAGTATTTT. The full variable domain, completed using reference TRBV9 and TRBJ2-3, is DSGVTQTPKHLITATGQRVTLRCSPRSGDLSVYWYQQSLDQGLQFLIQYYNGEERAKGNILERFSAQQFPDLHSELNLSSLELGDSALYFCASSVGGRQGALDTQYFGPGTRLTVL.

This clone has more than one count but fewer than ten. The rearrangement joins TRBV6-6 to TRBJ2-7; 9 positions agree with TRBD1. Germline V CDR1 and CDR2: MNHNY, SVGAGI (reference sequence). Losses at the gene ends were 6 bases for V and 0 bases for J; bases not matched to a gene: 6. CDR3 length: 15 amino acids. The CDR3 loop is CASRVPGQGSYEQYF. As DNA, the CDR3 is TGTGCCAGCAGAGTACCGGGACAGGGCTCCTACGAGCAGTACTTC.

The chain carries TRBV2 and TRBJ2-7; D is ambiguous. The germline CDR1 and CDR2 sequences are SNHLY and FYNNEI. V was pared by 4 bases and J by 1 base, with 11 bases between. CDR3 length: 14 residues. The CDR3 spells CASSGRIKSYEQYF. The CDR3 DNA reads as TGTGCCAGCAGTGGGCGGATTAAATCCTACGAGCAGTACTTC.

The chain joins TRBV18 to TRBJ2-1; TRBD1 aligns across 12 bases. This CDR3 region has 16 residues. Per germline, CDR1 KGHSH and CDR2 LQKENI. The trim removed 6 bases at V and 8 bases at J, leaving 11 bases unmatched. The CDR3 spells CASSPTGTGGRDEQFF. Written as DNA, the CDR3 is TGTGCCAGCTCCCCGACCGGGACAGGGGGCAGGGATGAGCAGTTCTTC.

CDR3 region: CASSLGQGPTYEQYF. The CDR3 nucleotides read TGCGCCAGCAGCTTGGGACAGGGGCCCACCTACGAGCAGTACTTC. V is TRBV5-1 and J is TRBJ2-7; 8 positions agree with TRBD1. Looked up from germline, CDR1 is SGHRS and CDR2 is YFSETQ. CDR3 length: 15 amino acids. V lost 0 bases to trimming and J lost 2 bases; unmatched junction nucleotides: 4. Full variable domain (remainder filled in from reference TRBV5-1 and TRBJ2-7): KAGVTQTPRYLIKTRGQQVTLSCSPISGHRSVSWYQQTPGQGLQFLFEYFSETQRNKGNFPGRFSGRQFSNSRSEMNVSTLELGDSALYLCASSLGQGPTYEQYFGPGTRLTVT.

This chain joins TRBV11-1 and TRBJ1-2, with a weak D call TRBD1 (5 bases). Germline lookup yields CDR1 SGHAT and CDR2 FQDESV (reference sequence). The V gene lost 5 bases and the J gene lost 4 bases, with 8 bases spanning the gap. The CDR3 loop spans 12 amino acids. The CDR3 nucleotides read TGTGCCAGCAGCCGGGACGGCTATGGCTACACCTTC. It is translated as CASSRDGYGYTF.

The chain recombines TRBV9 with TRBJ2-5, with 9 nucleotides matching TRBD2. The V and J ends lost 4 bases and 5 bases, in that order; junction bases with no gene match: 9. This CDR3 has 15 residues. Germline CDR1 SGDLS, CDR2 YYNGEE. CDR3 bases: TGTGCCAGCAGCCCCCGCGGGGGGGCGGTTGAGACCCAGTACTTC. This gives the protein CASSPRGGAVETQYF.

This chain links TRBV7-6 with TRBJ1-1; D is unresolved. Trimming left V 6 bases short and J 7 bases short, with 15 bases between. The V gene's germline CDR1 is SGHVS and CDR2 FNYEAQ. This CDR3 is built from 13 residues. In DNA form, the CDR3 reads TGTGCCAGCAGGTTGTATACGGAGGGTGAAGCTTTCTTT. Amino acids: CASRLYTEGEAFF.

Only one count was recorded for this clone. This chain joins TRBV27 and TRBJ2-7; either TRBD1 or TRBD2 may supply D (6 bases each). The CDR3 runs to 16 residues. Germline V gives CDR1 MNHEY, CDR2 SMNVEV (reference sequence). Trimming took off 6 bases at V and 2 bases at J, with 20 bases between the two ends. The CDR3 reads CASRESIGGTPYEQYF. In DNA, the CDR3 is TGTGCCAGCAGAGAATCAATCGGGGGCACCCCCTACGAGCAGTACTTC.

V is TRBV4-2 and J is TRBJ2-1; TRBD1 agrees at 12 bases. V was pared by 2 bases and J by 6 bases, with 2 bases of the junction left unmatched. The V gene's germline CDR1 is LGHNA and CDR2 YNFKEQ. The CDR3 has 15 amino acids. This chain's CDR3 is CASSQPGQGANEQFF. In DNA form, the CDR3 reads TGTGCCAGCAGCCAACCGGGACAGGGGGCCAATGAGCAGTTCTTC.